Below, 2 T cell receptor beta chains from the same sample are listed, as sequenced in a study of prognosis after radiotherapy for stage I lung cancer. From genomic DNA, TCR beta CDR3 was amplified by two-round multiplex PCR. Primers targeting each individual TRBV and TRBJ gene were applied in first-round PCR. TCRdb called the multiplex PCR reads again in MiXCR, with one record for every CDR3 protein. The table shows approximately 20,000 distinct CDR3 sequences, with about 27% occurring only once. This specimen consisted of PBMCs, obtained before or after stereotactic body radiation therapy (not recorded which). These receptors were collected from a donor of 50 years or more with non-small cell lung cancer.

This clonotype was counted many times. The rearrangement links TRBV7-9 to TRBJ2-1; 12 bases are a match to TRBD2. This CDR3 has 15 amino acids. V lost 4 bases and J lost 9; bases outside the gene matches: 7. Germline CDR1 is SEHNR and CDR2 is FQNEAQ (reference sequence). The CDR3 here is CASSWTSGMVGEQFF. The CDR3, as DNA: TGTGCCAGCAGCTGGACTAGCGGGATGGTCGGTGAGCAGTTCTTC.

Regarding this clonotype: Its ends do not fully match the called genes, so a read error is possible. CDR3 amino acids: CASSFKAEGYAF. The DNA of the CDR3 is TGTGCCAGCAGCTTTAAGGCTGAGGGCTACGCCTTC. The chain recombines TRBV7-9 with TRBJ1-2; D is uncertain. The germline CDR1 and CDR2 sequences are SEHNR and FQNEAQ (reference sequence). The CDR3 has 12 residues.